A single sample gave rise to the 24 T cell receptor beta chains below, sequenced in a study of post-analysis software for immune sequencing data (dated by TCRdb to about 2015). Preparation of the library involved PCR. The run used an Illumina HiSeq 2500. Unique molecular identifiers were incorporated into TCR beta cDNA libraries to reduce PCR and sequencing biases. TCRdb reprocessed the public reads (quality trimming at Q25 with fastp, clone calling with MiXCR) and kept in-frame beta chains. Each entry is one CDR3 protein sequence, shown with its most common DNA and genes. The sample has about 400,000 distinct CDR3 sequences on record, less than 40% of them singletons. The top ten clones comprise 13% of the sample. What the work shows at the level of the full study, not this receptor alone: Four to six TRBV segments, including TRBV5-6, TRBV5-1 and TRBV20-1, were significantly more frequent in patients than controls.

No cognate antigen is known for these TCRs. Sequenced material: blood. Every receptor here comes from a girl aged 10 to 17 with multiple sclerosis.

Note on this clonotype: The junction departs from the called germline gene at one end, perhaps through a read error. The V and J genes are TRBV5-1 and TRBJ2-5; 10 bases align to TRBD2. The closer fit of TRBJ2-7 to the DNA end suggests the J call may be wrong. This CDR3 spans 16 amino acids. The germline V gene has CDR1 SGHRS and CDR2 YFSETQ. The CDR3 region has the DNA TGCGCCAGCGGCTTCTACGGAGCGGGGGGGCCCTACGAGCAGTACTTC. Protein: CASGFYGAGGPYEQYF.

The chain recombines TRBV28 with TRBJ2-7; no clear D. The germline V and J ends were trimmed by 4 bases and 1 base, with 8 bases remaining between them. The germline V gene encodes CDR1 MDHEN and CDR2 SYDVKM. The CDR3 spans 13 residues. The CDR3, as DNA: TGTGCCAGCAGTTCAATAAATTCCTACGAGCAGTACTTC. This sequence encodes CASSSINSYEQYF.

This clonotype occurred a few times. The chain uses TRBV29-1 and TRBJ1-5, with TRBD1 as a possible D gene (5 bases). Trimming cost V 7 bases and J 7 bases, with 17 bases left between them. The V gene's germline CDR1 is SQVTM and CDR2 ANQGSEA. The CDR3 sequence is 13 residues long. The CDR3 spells CSAIQDLGQPQHF. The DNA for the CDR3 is TGCAGCGCAATACAGGATCTAGGGCAGCCCCAGCATTTT.

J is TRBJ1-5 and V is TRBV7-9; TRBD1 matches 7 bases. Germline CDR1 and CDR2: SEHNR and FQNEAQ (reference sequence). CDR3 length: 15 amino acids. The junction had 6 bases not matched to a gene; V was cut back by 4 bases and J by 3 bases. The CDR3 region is CASSSRGGDNQPQHF. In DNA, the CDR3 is TGTGCCAGCAGCTCTAGAGGGGGCGACAATCAGCCCCAGCATTTT.

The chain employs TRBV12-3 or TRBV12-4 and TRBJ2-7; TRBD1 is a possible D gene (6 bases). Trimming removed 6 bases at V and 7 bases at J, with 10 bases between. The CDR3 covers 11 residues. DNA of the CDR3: TGTGCCAGCAGCGGACAGTTTGAGCAGTACTTC. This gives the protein CASSGQFEQYF.

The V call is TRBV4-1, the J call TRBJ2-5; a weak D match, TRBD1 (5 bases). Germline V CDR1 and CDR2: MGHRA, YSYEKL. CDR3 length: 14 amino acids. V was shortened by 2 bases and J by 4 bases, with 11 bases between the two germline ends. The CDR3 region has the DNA TGCGCCAGCAGCCAACCAGGGATTGCAGAGACCCAGTACTTC. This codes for CASSQPGIAETQYF.

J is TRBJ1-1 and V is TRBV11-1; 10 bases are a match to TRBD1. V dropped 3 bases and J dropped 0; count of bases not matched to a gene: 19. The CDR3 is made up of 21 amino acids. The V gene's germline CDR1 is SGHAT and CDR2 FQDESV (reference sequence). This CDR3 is CASSFDRDRGSIPALNTEAFF. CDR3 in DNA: TGTGCCAGCAGCTTCGACCGGGACAGGGGTAGTATCCCGGCCCTGAACACTGAAGCTTTCTTT.

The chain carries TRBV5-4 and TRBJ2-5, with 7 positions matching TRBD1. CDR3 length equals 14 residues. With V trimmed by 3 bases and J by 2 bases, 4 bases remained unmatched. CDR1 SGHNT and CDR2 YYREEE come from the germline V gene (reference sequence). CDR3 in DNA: TGTGCCAGCAGCTCCTGGACAGGACAAGAGACCCAGTACTTC. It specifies CASSSWTGQETQYF. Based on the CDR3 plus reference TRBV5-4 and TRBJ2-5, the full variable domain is ETGVTQSPTHLIKTRGQQVTLRCSSQSGHNTVSWYQQALGQGPQFIFQYYREEENGRGNFPPRFSGLQFPNYSSELNVNALELDDSALYLCASSSWTGQETQYFGPGTRLLVL.

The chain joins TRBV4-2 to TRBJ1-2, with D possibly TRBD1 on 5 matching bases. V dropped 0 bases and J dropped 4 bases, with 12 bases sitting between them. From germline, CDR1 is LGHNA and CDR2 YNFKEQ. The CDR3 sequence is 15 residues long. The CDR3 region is CASSQDKTGAYGYTF. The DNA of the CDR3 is TGTGCCAGCAGCCAAGATAAGACTGGGGCCTATGGCTACACCTTC.

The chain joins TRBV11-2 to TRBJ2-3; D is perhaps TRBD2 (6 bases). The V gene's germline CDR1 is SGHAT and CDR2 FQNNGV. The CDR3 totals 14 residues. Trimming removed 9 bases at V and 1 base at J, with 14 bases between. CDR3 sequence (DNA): TGTGCCAGTGCGCGGGGAGAGGGCACAGATACGCAGTATTTT. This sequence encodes CASARGEGTDTQYF.

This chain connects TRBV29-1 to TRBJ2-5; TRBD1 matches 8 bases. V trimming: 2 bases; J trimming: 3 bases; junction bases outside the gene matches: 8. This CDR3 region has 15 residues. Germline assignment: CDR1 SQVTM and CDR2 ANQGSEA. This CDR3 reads CSVEHGQGLKETQYF. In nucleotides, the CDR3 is TGCAGCGTTGAACACGGACAGGGTCTAAAAGAGACCCAGTACTTC.

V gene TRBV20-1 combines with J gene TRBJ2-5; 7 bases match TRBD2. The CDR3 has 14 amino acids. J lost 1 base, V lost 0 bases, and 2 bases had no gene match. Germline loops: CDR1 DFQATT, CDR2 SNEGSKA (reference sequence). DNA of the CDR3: TGCAGTGCTAGAGAGGGGGGGGGCCAAGAGACCCAGTACTTC. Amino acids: CSAREGGGQETQYF.

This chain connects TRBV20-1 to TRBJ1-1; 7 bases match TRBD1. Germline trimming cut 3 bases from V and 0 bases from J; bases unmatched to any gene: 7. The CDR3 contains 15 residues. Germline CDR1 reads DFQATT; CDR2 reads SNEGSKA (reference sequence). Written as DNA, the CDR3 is TGCAGTGCTAGGGGCACAGGGGCCCTGAACACTGAAGCTTTCTTT. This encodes CSARGTGALNTEAFF.

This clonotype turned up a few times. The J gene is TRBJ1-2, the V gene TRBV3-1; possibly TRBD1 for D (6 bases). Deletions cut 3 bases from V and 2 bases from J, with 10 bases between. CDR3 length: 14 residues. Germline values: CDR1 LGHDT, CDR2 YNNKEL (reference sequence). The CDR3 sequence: CASSQGATNYGYTF. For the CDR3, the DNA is TGTGCCAGCAGCCAGGGGGCGACGAACTATGGCTACACCTTC. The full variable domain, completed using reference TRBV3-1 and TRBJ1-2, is DTAVSQTPKYLVTQMGNDKSIKCEQNLGHDTMYWYKQDSKKFLKIMFSYNNKELIINETVPNRFSPKSPDKAHLNLHINSLELGDSAVYFCASSQGATNYGYTFGSGTRLTVV.

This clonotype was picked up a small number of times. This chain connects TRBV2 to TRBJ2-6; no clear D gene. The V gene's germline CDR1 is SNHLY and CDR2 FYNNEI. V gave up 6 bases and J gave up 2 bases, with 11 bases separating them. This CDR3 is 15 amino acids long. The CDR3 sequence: CASSLVRTGANVLTF. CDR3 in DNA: TGTGCCAGCAGCCTCGTACGCACTGGGGCCAACGTCCTGACTTTC.

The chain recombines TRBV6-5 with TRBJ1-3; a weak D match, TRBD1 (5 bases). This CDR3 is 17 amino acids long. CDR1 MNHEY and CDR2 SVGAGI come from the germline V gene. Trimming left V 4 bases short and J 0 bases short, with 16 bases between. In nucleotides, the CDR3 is TGTGCCAGCAGTTTGGGGGGTTTTCGCCTCTCTGGAAACACCATATATTTT. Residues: CASSLGGFRLSGNTIYF.

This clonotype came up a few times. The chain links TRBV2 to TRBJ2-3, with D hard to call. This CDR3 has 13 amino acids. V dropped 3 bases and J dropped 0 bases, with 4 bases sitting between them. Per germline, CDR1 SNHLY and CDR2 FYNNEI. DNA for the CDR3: TGTGCCAGCAGTGAGCAGAGCACAGATACGCAGTATTTT. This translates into CASSEQSTDTQYF.

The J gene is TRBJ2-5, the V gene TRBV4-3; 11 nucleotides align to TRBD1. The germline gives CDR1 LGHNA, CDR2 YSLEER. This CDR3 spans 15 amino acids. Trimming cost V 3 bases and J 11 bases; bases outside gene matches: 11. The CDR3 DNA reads TGCGCCAGCAGCCAGCCGGACAGGGGGCTAGGGGAGCAGTACTTC. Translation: CASSQPDRGLGEQYF.

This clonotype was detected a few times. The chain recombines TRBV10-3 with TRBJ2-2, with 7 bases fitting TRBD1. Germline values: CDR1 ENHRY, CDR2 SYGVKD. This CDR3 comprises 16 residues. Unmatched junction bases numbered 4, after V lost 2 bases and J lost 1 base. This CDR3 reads CAISELSGGNTGELFF. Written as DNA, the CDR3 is TGTGCCATCAGTGAGCTCTCAGGGGGGAACACCGGGGAGCTGTTTTTT.

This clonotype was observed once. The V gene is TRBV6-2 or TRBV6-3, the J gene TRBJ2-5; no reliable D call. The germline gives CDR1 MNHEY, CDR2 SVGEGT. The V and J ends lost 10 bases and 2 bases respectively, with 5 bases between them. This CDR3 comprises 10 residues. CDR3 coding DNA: TGTGCCACCGCTCAAGAGACCCAGTACTTC. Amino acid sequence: CATAQETQYF.

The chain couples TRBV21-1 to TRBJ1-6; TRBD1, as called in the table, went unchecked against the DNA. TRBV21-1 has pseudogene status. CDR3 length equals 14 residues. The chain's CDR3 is CASRFRDRDSPLHF. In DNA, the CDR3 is TGTGCCAGCAGATTCCGGGACAGGGATTCACCCCTCCACTTT.

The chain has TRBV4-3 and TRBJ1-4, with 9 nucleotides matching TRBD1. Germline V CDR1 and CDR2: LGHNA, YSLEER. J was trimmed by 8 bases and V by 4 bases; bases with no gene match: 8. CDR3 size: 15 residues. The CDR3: CASSPSGTGREKLFF. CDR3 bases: TGCGCCAGCAGCCCCTCCGGGACAGGGCGCGAAAAACTGTTTTTT.

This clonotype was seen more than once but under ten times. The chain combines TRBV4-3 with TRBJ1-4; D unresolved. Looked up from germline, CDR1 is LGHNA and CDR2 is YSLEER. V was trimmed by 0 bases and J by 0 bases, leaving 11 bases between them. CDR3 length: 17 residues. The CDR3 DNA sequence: TGCGCCAGCAGCCAAGATCTGGGGATCGCAACTAATGAAAAACTGTTTTTT. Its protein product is CASSQDLGIATNEKLFF.

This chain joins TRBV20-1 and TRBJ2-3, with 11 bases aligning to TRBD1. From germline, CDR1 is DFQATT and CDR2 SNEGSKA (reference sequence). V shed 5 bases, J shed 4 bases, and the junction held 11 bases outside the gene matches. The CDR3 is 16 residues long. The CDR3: CSAEDRDRGVADTQYF. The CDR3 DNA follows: TGCAGTGCTGAGGACCGGGACAGGGGGGTAGCAGATACGCAGTATTTT.